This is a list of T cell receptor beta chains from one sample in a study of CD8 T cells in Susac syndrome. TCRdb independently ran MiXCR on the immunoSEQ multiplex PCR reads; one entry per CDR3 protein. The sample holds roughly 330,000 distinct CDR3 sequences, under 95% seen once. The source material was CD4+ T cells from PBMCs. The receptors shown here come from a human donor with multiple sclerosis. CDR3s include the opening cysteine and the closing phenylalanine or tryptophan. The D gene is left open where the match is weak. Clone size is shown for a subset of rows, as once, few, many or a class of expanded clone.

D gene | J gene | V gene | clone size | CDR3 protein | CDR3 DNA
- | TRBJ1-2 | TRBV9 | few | CASSVGTNYGYTF | TGTGCCAGCAGCGTCGGGACTAACTATGGCTACACCTTC
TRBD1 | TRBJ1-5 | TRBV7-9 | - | CASSIGTGNQPQHF | TGTGCCAGCAGCATCGGGACAGGCAATCAGCCCCAGCATTTT
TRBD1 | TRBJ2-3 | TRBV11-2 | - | CASSTRPFSQGWTDTQYF | TGTGCCAGCAGCACACGACCCTTCTCACAGGGGTGGACAGATACGCAGTATTTT
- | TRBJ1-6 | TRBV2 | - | CASFRGGSPLHF | TGTGCCAGCTTTAGGGGCGGTTCACCCCTCCACTTT
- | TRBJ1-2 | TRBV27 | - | CASSLFGFGAAGGGYTF | TGTGCCAGCAGTTTATTCGGTTTCGGCGCGGCCGGGGGCGGCTACACCTTC
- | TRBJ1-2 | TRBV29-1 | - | CSVEDRARAGYTF | TGCAGCGTTGAAGATCGGGCGAGGGCTGGCTACACCTTC
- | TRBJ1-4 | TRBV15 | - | CAASHTQRGEKLFF | TGTGCCGCCAGCCATACCCAGAGGGGTGAAAAACTGTTTTTT
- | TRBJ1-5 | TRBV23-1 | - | CASSPKPTAPNQPQHF | TGCGCCAGCAGTCCCAAGCCTACAGCTCCTAATCAGCCCCAGCATTTT
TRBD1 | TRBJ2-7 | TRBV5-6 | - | CASSSDRGGSGQYF | TGTGCCAGCAGCTCGGACAGGGGGGGAAGCGGGCAGTACTTC
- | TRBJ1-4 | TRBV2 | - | CASSARDTNEKLFF | TGTGCCAGCAGTGCGCGAGATACTAATGAAAAACTGTTTTTT